This passage covers 27 T cell receptor beta chains from one sample sequenced in a study of low-dose radiotherapy and immunotherapy resistance in tumors. Time point: after trial treatment. As to treatment: LDRT plus nivolumab, ipilimumab, low-dose cyclophosphamide and aspirin (RACIN trial). Both TCRalpha and TCRbeta chains were reverse transcribed with V-gene-specific primers. The authors amplified TCRs for 20 to 25 PCR cycles with a constant-region primer and a V-primer adapter. MiXCR, applied by TCRdb to the reads, yields one record per CDR3 protein. The sample has about 100,000 distinct CDR3 sequences; roughly 20% are singletons. Here the sequenced sample was PBMCs, taken after low-dose radiotherapy plus immunotherapy. The source is a male donor with prostate cancer.

The sample holds many counts of this clonotype. V is TRBV6-5 and J is TRBJ2-5; D call uncertain. Trimming stripped 6 bases from V and 7 bases from J, with 18 bases between. This CDR3 has 14 amino acids. Germline V gives CDR1 MNHEY, CDR2 SVGAGI. The CDR3: CASSPVTTKGTQYF. The DNA for the CDR3 is TGTGCCAGCAGCCCAGTAACCACCAAAGGGACCCAGTACTTC.

This clonotype was observed many times. CDR3 sequence: CASSFTGNQPQHF. CDR3 DNA sequence: TGCGCCAGCAGCTTTACAGGGAATCAGCCCCAGCATTTT. The rearrangement uses TRBV5-1 and TRBJ1-5; D possibly corresponds to TRBD1 (6 bases). Germline values: CDR1 SGHRS, CDR2 YFSETQ. Trimming removed 2 bases from V and 4 bases from J, with 7 bases in between. This CDR3 region has 13 residues.

The chain joins TRBV12-3 or TRBV12-4 to TRBJ2-3; 12 positions agree with TRBD2. The CDR3 loop spans 18 amino acids. V was pared by 6 bases and J by 3 bases, with 13 bases of the junction left unmatched. CDR3 sequence (DNA): TGTGCCAGCAGCCCTGCTAGCGGGAGGGCCATTGGGACAGATACGCAGTATTTT. Translating gives CASSPASGRAIGTDTQYF.

This clonotype was recorded only once. A far larger clone is off by one base, so a read error is likely. This chain links TRBV6-1 with TRBJ2-7; perhaps TRBD1 as D (7 bases). V lost 8 bases and J lost 6, with 14 bases in between. Looked up from germline, CDR1 is MNHNS and CDR2 is SASEGT. The CDR3 is 12 amino acids. The CDR3 sequence is CASGPGGIEQYF. The CDR3 nucleotides are TGTGCCAGCGGTCCAGGGGGGATCGAGCAGTACTTC.

In the case of this clonotype: This likely stems from a read error, as it lies one base from a far larger clone. The chain combines TRBV11-1 with TRBJ2-7; 9 bases match TRBD1. The length of the CDR3 is 16 residues. CDR1 and CDR2 from the germline V gene are SGHAT and FQDESV (reference sequence). Trimming removed 4 bases from V and 5 bases from J; junction bases left unmatched: 12. This chain's CDR3 is CASSSGRGTGPNEQYF. The CDR3 nucleotides are TGTGCCAGCAGCTCTGGCCGAGGGACAGGGCCCAACGAGCAGTACTTC.

Turning to this clonotype: It differs at one base from a far larger clone, so likely a read error. This chain links TRBV5-1 with TRBJ2-4; TRBD1 matches at 8 bases. Germline-derived CDR1 and CDR2 are SGHRS and YFSETQ. V lost 4 bases, J lost 13 bases, and 16 bases stayed unmatched. This CDR3 region has 15 residues. The CDR3 loop is CASSLSQGARDEQYF. The DNA for the CDR3 is TGCGCCAGCAGCCTAAGCCAGGGGGCCAGAGATGAGCAGTACTTC.

Worth noting for this clonotype: A far bigger clonotype differs at one base, so this is likely a read error. V usage is TRBV6-2 or TRBV6-3 and J usage is TRBJ2-7; TRBD1 matches 7 bases. V was clipped by 4 bases and J by 7 bases; unmatched bases: 10. The CDR3 has 14 amino acids. Germline loops: CDR1 MNHEY, CDR2 SVGEGT. CDR3 residues: CASSSRDSYNEQYF. For the CDR3, the DNA is TGTGCCAGCAGTTCTAGGGACAGCTACAATGAGCAGTACTTC.

This clonotype was detected many times. This sequence joins TRBV7-6 and TRBJ1-6; the D is unclear. The V end was cut by 8 bases, the J end by 7 bases, with 9 bases between. CDR3 length: 12 residues. CDR1 and CDR2 (germline): SGHVS, FNYEAQ. CDR3 residues: CASGTRNSPLHF. CDR3 nucleotides: TGTGCCAGCGGCACACGAAATTCACCCCTCCACTTT.

This clonotype was seen ten or more times. The chain combines TRBV5-1 with TRBJ2-3; 8 bases are shared with TRBD2. The CDR3 contains 16 residues. V was pared by 1 base and J by 4 bases, with 8 bases of the junction left unmatched. Germline V gives CDR1 SGHRS, CDR2 YFSETQ. The CDR3 spells CASSLFGGGSADTQYF. CDR3 coding DNA: TGCGCCAGCAGCTTGTTCGGCGGGGGGAGCGCAGATACGCAGTATTTT. Using reference TRBV5-1 and TRBJ2-3 for the parts outside the CDR3, the full variable domain is KAGVTQTPRYLIKTRGQQVTLSCSPISGHRSVSWYQQTPGQGLQFLFEYFSETQRNKGNFPGRFSGRQFSNSRSEMNVSTLELGDSALYLCASSLFGGGSADTQYFGPGTRLTVL.

This clonotype was recorded many times. The chain recombines TRBV28 with TRBJ1-2; D remains unclear. V was clipped by 5 bases and J by 8 bases, with 6 bases between them. Germline assignment: CDR1 MDHEN and CDR2 SYDVKM. This CDR3 is 10 amino acids long. CDR3 in DNA: TGTGCCAGCAGTATGGGAGGCTACACCTTC. Protein: CASSMGGYTF.

This clonotype was seen a few times. This chain uses TRBV7-2 with TRBJ1-6; 9 bases line up with TRBD1. The germline CDR1 and CDR2 sequences are SGHTA and FQGNSA. The CDR3 extends over 14 amino acids. J lost 7 bases, V lost 5 bases, and 3 bases had no gene match. The CDR3 sequence: CASSRDRENSPLHF. The DNA for the CDR3 is TGTGCCAGCAGCCGGGACAGGGAAAATTCACCCCTCCACTTT.

The chain is built from TRBV7-2 and TRBJ2-5, with D tentatively TRBD1 (5 bases). V lost 7 bases, J lost 3 bases, and 18 bases lay in between. CDR1 and CDR2 from the germline V gene are SGHTA and FQGNSA. The CDR3 extends over 15 amino acids. The CDR3 nucleotides are TGTGCCAGCAAGAATACCCACAGGCCCGAAGAGACCCAGTACTTC. Translation gives CASKNTHRPEETQYF. The variable domain in full, with the rest retrieved from reference TRBV7-2 and TRBJ2-5, is GAGVSQSPSNKVTEKGKDVELRCDPISGHTALYWYRQSLGQGLEFLIYFQGNSAPDKSGLPSDRFSAERTGGSVSTLTIQRTQQEDSAVYLCASKNTHRPEETQYFGPGTRLLVL.

This clonotype appeared many times. The gene calls are TRBV4-2 and TRBJ1-5, with TRBD1 as a possible D gene (5 bases). Germline CDR1 is LGHNA and CDR2 is YNFKEQ. V was cut by 0 bases and J by 5 bases, with 17 bases left in between. This CDR3 region has 17 residues. The CDR3 nucleotides are TGTGCCAGCAGCCAAGAACCGGGGCGCTGGGGGTATCAGCCCCAGCATTTT. Translating it yields CASSQEPGRWGYQPQHF.

This clonotype was seen at least ten times. The J gene is TRBJ2-7, the V gene TRBV20-1, with 7 nucleotides matching TRBD1. J gave up 0 bases and V 7 bases, and 9 bases lay outside the gene matches. Germline CDR1 is DFQATT and CDR2 is SNEGSKA (reference sequence). The CDR3 runs 14 residues. CDR3 sequence (DNA): TGCAGTGGCCAGTTTCCAGGGGGCTCCTACGAGCAGTACTTC. Its translation: CSGQFPGGSYEQYF.

At least ten counts were recorded for this clonotype. This chain joins TRBV3-1 and TRBJ1-4; no clear D gene. Germline V gives CDR1 LGHDT, CDR2 YNNKEL (reference sequence). CDR3 length: 17 residues. V lost 2 bases and J lost 7, with 20 bases in between. The CDR3 sequence is CASSQQHYASEGEKLFF. The CDR3 DNA is TGTGCCAGCAGCCAACAACATTATGCCTCCGAAGGTGAAAAACTGTTTTTT.

This clonotype showed up just a few times. The chain links TRBV6-1 to TRBJ1-1, with a weak D call TRBD1 (5 bases). Germline values: CDR1 MNHNS, CDR2 SASEGT. CDR3 length: 13 amino acids. V lost 4 bases and J 1 base, leaving 7 bases between the germline ends. CDR3 region: CASSVDKNTEAFF. The CDR3 coding sequence is TGTGCCAGCAGTGTGGACAAGAACACTGAAGCTTTCTTT.

Here the CDR3 DNA reads TGTGCCACCCTCGGGACTAGCGGGTGGAACGAGCAGTACTTC. Its protein product is CATLGTSGWNEQYF. The chain recombines TRBV2 with TRBJ2-7; 12 bases align to TRBD2. The germline CDR1 and CDR2 sequences are SNHLY and FYNNEI. Germline trimming cut 10 bases from V and 5 bases from J; bases unmatched to any gene: 9. The CDR3 extends over 14 amino acids.

This clonotype was seen many times. The chain combines TRBV20-1 with TRBJ2-1, with D possibly being TRBD2 (6 bases). Germline loops: CDR1 DFQATT, CDR2 SNEGSKA (reference sequence). V lost 4 bases and J 10 bases, leaving 11 bases between the germline ends. This CDR3 has 11 amino acids. The CDR3 sequence: CSAMYRGEQFF. The CDR3 DNA reads as TGCAGTGCTATGTACCGGGGGGAGCAGTTCTTC.

At least ten counts were recorded for this clonotype. The chain recombines TRBV10-2 with TRBJ2-7; D unresolved. Trimming removed 2 bases from V and 0 bases from J, with 14 bases in between. The CDR3 is 16 amino acids. Germline CDR1 WSHSY, CDR2 SAAADI. In DNA form, the CDR3 reads TGCGCCAGCAGTGAGGGTAATCTCCTTAGCTCCTACGAGCAGTACTTC. This translates into CASSEGNLLSSYEQYF.

About this clonotype itself: A read error likely explains this, since a far larger clone differs by one base. This chain links TRBV13 with TRBJ1-2; 8 nucleotides line up with TRBD1. This CDR3 has 15 residues. Germline CDR1 is PRHDT and CDR2 is FYEKMQ (reference sequence). This CDR3 reads CVSSPSGTGSYGYTF. CDR3 in DNA: TGTGTCAGCAGCCCTTCCGGGACAGGTAGCTATGGCTACACCTTC.

Ten or more counts support this clonotype. The chain combines TRBV7-2 with TRBJ1-1; 8 nucleotides line up with TRBD1. The germline V gene has CDR1 SGHTA and CDR2 FQGNSA. CDR3 size: 18 residues. The V segment lost 2 bases and the J segment 0 bases; nucleotides outside the gene matches: 11. CDR3 sequence: CASSLRDRTFLMNTEAFF. Written as DNA, the CDR3 is TGTGCCAGCAGCTTACGGGACAGGACTTTTTTGATGAACACTGAAGCTTTCTTT. Using reference TRBV7-2 and TRBJ1-1 for the parts outside the CDR3, the full variable domain is GAGVSQSPSNKVTEKGKDVELRCDPISGHTALYWYRQSLGQGLEFLIYFQGNSAPDKSGLPSDRFSAERTGGSVSTLTIQRTQQEDSAVYLCASSLRDRTFLMNTEAFFGQGTRLTVV.

This chain links TRBV5-1 with TRBJ2-7; D is uncertain. V lost 4 bases and J 4 bases, leaving 12 bases between the germline ends. Germline V lookup: CDR1 SGHRS, CDR2 YFSETQ. This CDR3 comprises 13 residues. The CDR3 DNA reads as TGCGCCAGCAGCCTCCGGGCACCGTACGAGCAGTACTTC. This sequence encodes CASSLRAPYEQYF.

This clonotype was observed at least ten times. This chain joins TRBV11-2 and TRBJ1-3, with 7 positions matching TRBD1. CDR3 length: 18 residues. The V gene end was trimmed by 4 bases and the J gene end by 0 bases; junction bases not matched to a gene: 12. Germline CDR1 is SGHAT and CDR2 is FQNNGV. The CDR3 sequence is CASSSNPQQGPSGNTIYF. The DNA of the CDR3 is TGTGCCAGCAGCTCAAATCCCCAACAGGGGCCCTCTGGAAACACCATATATTTT.

At least ten counts were recorded for this clonotype. This chain joins TRBV7-9 and TRBJ2-5; either TRBD1 or TRBD2 may supply D (6 bases each). This CDR3 has 14 residues. Germline CDR1 is SEHNR and CDR2 is FQNEAQ (reference sequence). The V gene lost 5 bases and the J gene lost 6 bases, with 16 bases spanning the gap. The CDR3 is CASSPKGGWQTQYF. As DNA, the CDR3 is TGTGCCAGCAGCCCAAAGGGGGGCTGGCAGACCCAGTACTTC.

This clonotype occurred many times. The chain joins TRBV7-2 to TRBJ2-3; maybe TRBD1 (6 bases). The CDR3 consists of 16 residues. Germline CDR1 is SGHTA and CDR2 is FQGNSA. V was trimmed by 6 bases and J by 3 bases, leaving 19 bases between them. The CDR3 loop is CASSFQSGDWTDTQYF. The CDR3 bases are TGTGCCAGCAGTTTTCAATCAGGGGATTGGACAGATACGCAGTATTTT.

This clonotype appeared many times. The genes are TRBV7-9 and TRBJ1-2; perhaps TRBD1 as D (6 bases). There are 15 residues in the CDR3. The V and J ends lost 5 bases and 5 bases respectively, with 18 bases between them. Germline V gene lookup returns CDR1 SEHNR and CDR2 FQNEAQ (reference sequence). The CDR3 region has the DNA TGTGCCAGCAGCACATTCCGGGACACGGGTTATGGCTACACCTTC. Translating it yields CASSTFRDTGYGYTF.

This clonotype has ten or more counts. The chain has TRBV7-3 and TRBJ1-5; no firm D call. The germline V gene has CDR1 SGHTA and CDR2 FQGTGA. The CDR3 length is 13 residues. Trimming took off 5 bases at V and 7 bases at J, with 12 bases between the two ends. CDR3 nucleotides: TGTGCCAGCAGCCCATGGGGTGGGCAGCCCCAGCATTTT. Translating it yields CASSPWGGQPQHF.